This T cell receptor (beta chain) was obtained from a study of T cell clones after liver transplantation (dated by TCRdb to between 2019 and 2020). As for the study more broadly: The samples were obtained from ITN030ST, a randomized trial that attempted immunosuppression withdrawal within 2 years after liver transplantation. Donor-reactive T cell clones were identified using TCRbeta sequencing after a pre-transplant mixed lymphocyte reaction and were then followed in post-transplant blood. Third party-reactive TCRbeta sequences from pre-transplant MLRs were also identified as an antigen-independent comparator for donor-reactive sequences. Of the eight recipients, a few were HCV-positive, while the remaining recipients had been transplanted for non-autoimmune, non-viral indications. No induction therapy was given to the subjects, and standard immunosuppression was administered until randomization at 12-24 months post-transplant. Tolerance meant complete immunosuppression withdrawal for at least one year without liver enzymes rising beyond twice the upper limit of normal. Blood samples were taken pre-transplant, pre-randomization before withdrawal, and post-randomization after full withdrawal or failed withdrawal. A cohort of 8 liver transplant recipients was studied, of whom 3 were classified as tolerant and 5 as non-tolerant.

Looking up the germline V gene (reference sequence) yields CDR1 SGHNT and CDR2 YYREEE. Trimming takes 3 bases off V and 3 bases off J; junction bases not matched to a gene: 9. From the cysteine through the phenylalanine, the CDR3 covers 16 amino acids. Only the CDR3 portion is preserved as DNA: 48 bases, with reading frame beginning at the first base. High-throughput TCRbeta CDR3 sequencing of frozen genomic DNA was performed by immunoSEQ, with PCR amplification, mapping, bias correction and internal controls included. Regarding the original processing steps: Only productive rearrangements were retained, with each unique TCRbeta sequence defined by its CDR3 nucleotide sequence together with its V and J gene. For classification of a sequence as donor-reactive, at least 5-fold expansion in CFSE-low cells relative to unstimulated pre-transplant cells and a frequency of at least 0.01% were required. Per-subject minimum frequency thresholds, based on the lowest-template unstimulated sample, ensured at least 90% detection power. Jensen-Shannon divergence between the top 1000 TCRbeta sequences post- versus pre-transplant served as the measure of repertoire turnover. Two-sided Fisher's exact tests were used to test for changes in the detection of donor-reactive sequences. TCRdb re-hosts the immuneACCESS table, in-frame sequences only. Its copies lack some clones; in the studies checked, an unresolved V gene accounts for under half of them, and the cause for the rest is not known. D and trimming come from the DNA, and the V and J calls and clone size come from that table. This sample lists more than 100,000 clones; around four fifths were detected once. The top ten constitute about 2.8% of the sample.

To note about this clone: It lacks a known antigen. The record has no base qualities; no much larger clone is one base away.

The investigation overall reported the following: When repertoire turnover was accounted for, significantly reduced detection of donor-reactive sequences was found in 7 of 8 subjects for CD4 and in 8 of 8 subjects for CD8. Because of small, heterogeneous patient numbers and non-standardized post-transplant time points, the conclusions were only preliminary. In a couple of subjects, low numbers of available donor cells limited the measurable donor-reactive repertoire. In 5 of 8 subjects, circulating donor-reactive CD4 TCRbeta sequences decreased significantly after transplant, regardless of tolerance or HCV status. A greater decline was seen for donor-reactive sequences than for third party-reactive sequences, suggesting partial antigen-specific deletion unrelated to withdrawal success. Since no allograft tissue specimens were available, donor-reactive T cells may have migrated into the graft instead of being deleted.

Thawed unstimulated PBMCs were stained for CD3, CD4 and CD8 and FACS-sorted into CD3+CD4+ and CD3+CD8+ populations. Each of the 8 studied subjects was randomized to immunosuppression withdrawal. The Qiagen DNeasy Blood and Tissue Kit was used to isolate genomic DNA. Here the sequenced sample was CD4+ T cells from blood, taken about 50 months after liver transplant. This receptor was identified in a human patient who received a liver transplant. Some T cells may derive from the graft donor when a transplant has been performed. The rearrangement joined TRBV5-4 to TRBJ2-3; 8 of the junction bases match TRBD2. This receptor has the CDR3 CASSSGPAGVTDTQYF. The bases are TGTGCCAGCAGCTCTGGTCCAGCGGGAGTAACAGATACGCAGTATTTT.